This T cell receptor beta chain was found in a study of blood T cell repertoires in COVID-19. About the research overall: Researchers got acute and convalescent COVID-19 samples from the United States, Italy and Spain.

Sequencing used immunoSEQ multiplex PCR; TCRdb keeps in-frame clones, though not all of them. The sample lists under 250,000 clones, about 91% occurring once. V lost 6 bases, J lost 1 base, and 7 bases stayed unmatched. This CDR3 contains 17 residues. In germline, CDR1 is MNHNY, CDR2 SVGAGI (reference sequence). This chain links TRBV6-6 with TRBJ2-3; 13 bases are a match to TRBD2. The sample consisted of peripheral blood. The TCR sequence derives from a man aged 30 to 39 with acute or convalescent COVID-19. CDR3 region: CASRRLAGGYGTDTQYF. Here the CDR3 DNA reads TGTGCCAGCAGACGACTAGCGGGAGGATATGGCACAGATACGCAGTATTTT.